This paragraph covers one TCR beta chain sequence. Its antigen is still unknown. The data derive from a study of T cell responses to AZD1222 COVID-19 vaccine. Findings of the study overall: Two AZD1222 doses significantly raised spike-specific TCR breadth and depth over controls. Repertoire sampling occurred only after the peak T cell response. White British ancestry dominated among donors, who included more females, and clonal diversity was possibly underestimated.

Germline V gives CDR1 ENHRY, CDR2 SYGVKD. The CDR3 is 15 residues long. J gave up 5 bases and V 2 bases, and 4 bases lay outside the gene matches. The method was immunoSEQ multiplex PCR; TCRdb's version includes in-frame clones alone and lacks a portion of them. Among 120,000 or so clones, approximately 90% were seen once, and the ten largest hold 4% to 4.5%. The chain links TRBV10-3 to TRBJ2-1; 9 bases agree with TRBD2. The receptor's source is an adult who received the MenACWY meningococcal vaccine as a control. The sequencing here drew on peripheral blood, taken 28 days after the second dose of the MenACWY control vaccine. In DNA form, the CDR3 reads TGTGCCATCAGTGAGCTAGCGGGGTCACACAATGAGCAGTTCTTC. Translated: CAISELAGSHNEQFF.